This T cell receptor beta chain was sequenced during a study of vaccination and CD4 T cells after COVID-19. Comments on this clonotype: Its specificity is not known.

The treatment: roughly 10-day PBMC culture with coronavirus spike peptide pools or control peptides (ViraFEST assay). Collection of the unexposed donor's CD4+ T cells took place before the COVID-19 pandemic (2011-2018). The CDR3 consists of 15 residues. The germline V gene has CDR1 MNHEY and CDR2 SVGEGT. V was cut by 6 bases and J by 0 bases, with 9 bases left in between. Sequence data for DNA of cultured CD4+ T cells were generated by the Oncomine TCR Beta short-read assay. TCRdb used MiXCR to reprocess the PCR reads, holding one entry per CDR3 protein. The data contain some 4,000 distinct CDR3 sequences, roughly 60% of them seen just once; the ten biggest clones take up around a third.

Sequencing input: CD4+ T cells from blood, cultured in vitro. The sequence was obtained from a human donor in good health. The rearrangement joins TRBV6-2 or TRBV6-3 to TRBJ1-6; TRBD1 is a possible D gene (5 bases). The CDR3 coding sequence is TGTGCCAGCAGCCCAGGGAACTCCTATAATTCACCCCTCCACTTT. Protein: CASSPGNSYNSPLHF.